The clone carrying this T cell receptor (beta chain) has just one count. The data belong to a study of T cell repertoires in cytomegalovirus infection. TCRdb processed the reads anew with MiXCR; each CDR3 protein has one entry. This sample carries 160,000 or so distinct CDR3 sequences, around 24% of them seen once, and the ten largest clones take about a tenth. This sequence originates from a human donor in good health (CMV status not recorded). Some clones in this sample may be carry-over from other donors' samples. Sequencing used PBMCs.

The CDR3 region is CASSALGTTNEKLFF. CDR3 nucleotides: TGTGCCAGCAGTGCCCTCGGTACAACTAATGAAAAACTGTTTTTT. The chain couples TRBV25-1 to TRBJ1-4, with D hard to call. The V end was cut by 4 bases, the J end by 0 bases, with 9 bases between. This CDR3 region has 15 residues. Germline CDR1 is MGHDK and CDR2 is SYGVNS.